This T cell receptor beta chain originates from a study of cytomegalovirus exposure and HLA in healthy donors. This table comes from immunoSEQ multiplex PCR, and its TCRdb copy is limited to in-frame clones, with some not included. Among tens of thousands of clones listed, about 90% were seen once. V was cut by 0 bases and J by 7 bases, with 10 bases left in between. The CDR3 runs 13 residues. CDR1 is SGHRS and CDR2 is YFSETQ in the germline V gene. Source material: PBMCs. V is TRBV5-1 and J is TRBJ1-1; tentatively, D is TRBD1 (5 bases). This TCR came from a man aged 18 to 29 in good health and CMV-seronegative. The CDR3 nucleotides read TGCGCCAGCAGCTTGGGTTCTCAGGGTGAAGCTTTCTTT. It translates to CASSLGSQGEAFF.